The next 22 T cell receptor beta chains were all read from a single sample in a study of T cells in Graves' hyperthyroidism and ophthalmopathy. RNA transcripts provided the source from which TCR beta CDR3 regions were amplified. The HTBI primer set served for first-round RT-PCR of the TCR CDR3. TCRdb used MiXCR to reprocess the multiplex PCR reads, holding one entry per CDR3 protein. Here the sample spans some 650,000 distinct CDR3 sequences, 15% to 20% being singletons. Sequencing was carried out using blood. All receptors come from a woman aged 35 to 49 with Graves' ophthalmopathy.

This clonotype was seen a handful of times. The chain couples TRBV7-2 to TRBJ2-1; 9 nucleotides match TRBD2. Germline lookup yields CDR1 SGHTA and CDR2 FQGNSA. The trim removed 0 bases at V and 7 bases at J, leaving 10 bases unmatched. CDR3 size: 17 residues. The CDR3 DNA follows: TGTGCCAGCAGCTTAGCGCATGGCGGGGGGGCAGGTAATGAGCAGTTCTTC. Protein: CASSLAHGGGAGNEQFF.

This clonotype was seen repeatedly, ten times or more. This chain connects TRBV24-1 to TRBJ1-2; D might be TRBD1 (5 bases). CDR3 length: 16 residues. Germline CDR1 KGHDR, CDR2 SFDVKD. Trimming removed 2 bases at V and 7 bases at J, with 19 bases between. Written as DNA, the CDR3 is TGTGCCACCAGTGATTCGACGGCCGCGGGGCTGGCTGGCTACACCTTC. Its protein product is CATSDSTAAGLAGYTF.

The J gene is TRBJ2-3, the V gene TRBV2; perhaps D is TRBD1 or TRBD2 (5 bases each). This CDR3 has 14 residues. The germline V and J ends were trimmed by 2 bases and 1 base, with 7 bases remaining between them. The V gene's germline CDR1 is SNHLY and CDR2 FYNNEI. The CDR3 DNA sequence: TGTGCCAGCAGTGAACTGGGGGGCACAGATACGCAGTATTTT. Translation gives CASSELGGTDTQYF.

The CDR3 bases are TGCAGTGCTAGGGCCGGACTAGCGGTAGTGCAGTACTTC. Translating it yields CSARAGLAVVQYF. The chain has TRBV20-1 and TRBJ2-7; TRBD2 aligns across 10 bases. Trimming removed 3 bases from V and 9 bases from J; junction bases left unmatched: 8. This CDR3 spans 13 amino acids. Germline CDR1 and CDR2: DFQATT and SNEGSKA (reference sequence).

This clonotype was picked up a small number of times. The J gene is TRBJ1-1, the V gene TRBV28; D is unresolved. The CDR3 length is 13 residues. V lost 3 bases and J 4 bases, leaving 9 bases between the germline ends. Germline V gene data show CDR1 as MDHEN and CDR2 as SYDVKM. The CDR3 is CASSFQIVTEAFF. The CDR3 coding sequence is TGTGCCAGCAGTTTCCAGATAGTCACTGAAGCTTTCTTT.

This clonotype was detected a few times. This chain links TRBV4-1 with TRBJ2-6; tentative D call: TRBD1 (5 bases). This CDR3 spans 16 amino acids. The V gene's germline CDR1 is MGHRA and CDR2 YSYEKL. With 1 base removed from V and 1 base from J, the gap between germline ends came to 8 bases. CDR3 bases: TGCGCCAGCAGCCAAGTCCCAGGGTCTGGGGCCAACGTCCTGACTTTC. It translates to CASSQVPGSGANVLTF.

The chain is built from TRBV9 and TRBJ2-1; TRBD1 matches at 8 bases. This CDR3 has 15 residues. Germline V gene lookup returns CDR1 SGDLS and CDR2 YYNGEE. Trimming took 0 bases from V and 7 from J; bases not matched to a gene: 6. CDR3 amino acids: CASSVVGQGVNEQFF. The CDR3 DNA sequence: TGTGCCAGCAGCGTAGTAGGACAGGGAGTTAATGAGCAGTTCTTC.

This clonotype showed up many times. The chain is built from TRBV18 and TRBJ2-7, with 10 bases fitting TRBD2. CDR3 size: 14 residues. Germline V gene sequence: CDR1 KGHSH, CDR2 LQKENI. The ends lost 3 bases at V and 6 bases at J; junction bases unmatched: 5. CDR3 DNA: TGTGCCAGCTCACCGTCCAGCGGGAGGGGCGAGCAGTACTTC. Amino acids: CASSPSSGRGEQYF.

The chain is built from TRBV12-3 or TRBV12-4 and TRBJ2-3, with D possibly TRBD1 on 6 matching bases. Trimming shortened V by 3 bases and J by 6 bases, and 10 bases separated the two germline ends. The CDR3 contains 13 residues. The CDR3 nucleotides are TGTGCCAGCAGTTTGGGGGCGGAGGATACGCAGTATTTT. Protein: CASSLGAEDTQYF.

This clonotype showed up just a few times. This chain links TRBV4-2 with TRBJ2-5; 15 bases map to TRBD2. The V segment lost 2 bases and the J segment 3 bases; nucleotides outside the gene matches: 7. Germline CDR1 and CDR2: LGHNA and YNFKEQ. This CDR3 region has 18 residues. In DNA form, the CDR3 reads TGTGCCAGCAGCCAATACCCCCGGACTAGCGGGGGGGAAGAGACCCAGTACTTC. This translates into CASSQYPRTSGGEETQYF.

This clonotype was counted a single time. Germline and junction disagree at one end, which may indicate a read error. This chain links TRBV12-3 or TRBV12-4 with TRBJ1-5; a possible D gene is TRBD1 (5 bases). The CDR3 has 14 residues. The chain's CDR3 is CASSFGGSNQLQHF. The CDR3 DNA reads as TGTGCCAGCAGTTTTGGGGGGAGCAATCAGCTCCAGCATTTT.

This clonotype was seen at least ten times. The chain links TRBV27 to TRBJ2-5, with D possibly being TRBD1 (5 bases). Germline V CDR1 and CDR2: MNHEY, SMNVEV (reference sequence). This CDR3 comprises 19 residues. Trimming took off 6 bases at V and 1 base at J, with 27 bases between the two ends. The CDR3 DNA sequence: TGTGCCAGCAGCCCTGGACGGACAATCCCTACAATAAGCCAAGAGACCCAGTACTTC. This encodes CASSPGRTIPTISQETQYF.

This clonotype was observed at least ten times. The chain's CDR3 is CASSLGLPLPDTQYF. The DNA of the CDR3 is TGTGCCAGCAGTCTGGGACTCCCGCTCCCAGATACGCAGTATTTT. The chain combines TRBV28 with TRBJ2-3; the D gene is possibly TRBD2 (6 bases). Germline assignment: CDR1 MDHEN and CDR2 SYDVKM. The CDR3 runs 15 residues. Trimming left V 5 bases short and J 4 bases short, with 16 bases between. The full variable domain, completed using reference TRBV28 and TRBJ2-3, is DVKVTQSSRYLVKRTGEKVFLECVQDMDHENMFWYRQDPGLGLRLIYFSYDVKMKEKGDIPEGYSVSREKKERFSLILESASTNQTSMYLCASSLGLPLPDTQYFGPGTRLTVL.

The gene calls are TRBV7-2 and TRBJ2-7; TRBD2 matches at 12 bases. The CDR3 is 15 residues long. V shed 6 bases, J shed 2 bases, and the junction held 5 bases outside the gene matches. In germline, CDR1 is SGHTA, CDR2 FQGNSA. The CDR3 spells CASSRTSGTPYEQYF. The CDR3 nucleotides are TGTGCCAGCAGTCGGACTAGCGGGACCCCCTACGAGCAGTACTTC.

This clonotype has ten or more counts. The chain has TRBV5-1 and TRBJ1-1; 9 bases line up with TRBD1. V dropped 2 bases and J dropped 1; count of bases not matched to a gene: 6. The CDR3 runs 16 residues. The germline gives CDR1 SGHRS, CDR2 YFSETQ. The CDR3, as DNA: TGCGCCAGCAGCTTAGAACAGGGGGCGAGGAACACTGAAGCTTTCTTT. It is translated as CASSLEQGARNTEAFF. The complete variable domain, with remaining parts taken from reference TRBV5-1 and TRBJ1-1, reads KAGVTQTPRYLIKTRGQQVTLSCSPISGHRSVSWYQQTPGQGLQFLFEYFSETQRNKGNFPGRFSGRQFSNSRSEMNVSTLELGDSALYLCASSLEQGARNTEAFFGQGTRLTVV.

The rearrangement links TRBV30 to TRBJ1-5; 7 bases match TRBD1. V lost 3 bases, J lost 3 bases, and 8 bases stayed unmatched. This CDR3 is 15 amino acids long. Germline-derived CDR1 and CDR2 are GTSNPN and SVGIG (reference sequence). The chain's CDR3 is CAWSQAGGLNQPQHF. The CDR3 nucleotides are TGTGCCTGGAGCCAGGCAGGGGGACTCAATCAGCCCCAGCATTTT.

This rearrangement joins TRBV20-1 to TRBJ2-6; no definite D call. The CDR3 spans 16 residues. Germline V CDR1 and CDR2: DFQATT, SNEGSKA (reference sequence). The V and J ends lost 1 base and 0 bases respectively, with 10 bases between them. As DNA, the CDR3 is TGCAGTGCTAGAGCAGGAATAAGCTCTGGGGCCAACGTCCTGACTTTC. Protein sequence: CSARAGISSGANVLTF.

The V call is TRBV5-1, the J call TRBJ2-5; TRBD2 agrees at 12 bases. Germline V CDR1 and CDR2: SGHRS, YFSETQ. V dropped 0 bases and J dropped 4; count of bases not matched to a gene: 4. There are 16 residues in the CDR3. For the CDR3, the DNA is TGCGCCAGCAGCTTGGGTGTACTAGCGGGAGGAGAGACCCAGTACTTC. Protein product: CASSLGVLAGGETQYF.

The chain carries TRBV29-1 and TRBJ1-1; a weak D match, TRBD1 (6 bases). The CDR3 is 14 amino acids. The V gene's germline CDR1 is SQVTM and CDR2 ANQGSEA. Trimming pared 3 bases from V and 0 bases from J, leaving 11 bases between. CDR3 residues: CSVDAGDMNTEAFF. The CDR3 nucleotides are TGCAGCGTTGATGCAGGGGACATGAACACTGAAGCTTTCTTT. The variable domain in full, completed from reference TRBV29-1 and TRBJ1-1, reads SAVISQKPSRDICQRGTSLTIQCQVDSQVTMMFWYRQQPGQSLTLIATANQGSEATYESGFVIDKFPISRPNLTFSTLTVSNMSPEDSSIYLCSVDAGDMNTEAFFGQGTRLTVV.

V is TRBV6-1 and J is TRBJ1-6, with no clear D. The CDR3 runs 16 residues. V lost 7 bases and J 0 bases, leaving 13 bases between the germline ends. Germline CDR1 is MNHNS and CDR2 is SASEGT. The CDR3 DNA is TGTGCCAGCAAAACACGGCCGAGCTCCTATAATTCACCCCTCCACTTT. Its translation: CASKTRPSSYNSPLHF.

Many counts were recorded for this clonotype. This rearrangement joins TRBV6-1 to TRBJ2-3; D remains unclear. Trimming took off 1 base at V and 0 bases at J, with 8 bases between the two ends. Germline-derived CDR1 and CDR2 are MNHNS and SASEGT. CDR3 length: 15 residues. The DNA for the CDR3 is TGTGCCAGCAGTGAAGTAGGAAGGAGCACAGATACGCAGTATTTT. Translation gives CASSEVGRSTDTQYF.

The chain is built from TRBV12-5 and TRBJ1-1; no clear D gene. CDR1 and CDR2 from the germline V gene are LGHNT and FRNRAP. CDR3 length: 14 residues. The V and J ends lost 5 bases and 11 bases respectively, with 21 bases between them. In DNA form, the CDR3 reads TGTGCTAGTGGTCCCCTCCTTTTGACTGTGGGGGCTTTCTTT. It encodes CASGPLLLTVGAFF.